A selection of T cell receptor beta chains follows, all from one sample in a study of blood T cell repertoires in COVID-19. TCRdb's copy holds only in-frame clones and misses some; the assay was immunoSEQ multiplex PCR. Of approximately 110,000 clones in the sample, approximately 85% are singletons; the top ten hold 3.4%. Sequenced input: peripheral blood. Every receptor here comes from a man in his forties or fifties with acute or convalescent COVID-19. Both conserved end residues are part of each CDR3. A D gene is named only where the DNA matches it firmly. Clone size is shown for a subset of rows, as once, few, many or a class of expanded clone.

v_gene	j_gene	abundance	d_gene	CDR3nt	CDR3aa
TRBV6-5	TRBJ2-4	NA	TRBD2	TGTGCCAGCAGTCACGGGGGGGCCTTGAACATTCAGTACTTC	CASSHGGALNIQYF
TRBV11-2	TRBJ2-7	NA	TRBD2	TGTGCCAGCAGCTTAGAATCGGTGTTTGGGACTAGAGAGATCTACGAGCAGTACTTC	CASSLESVFGTREIYEQYF
TRBV6-5	TRBJ1-1	NA	NA	TGTGCCAGCAGTCGGAACACTGAAGCTTTCTTT	CASSRNTEAFF
TRBV6-5	TRBJ2-7	NA	NA	TGTGCCAGCAGTTACGACAGAGAGCTCAGATCCTACGAGCAGTACTTC	CASSYDRELRSYEQYF
TRBV7-9	TRBJ1-1	once	TRBD1	TGTGCCAGCAGACACCCGGACAGGAAGAACACTGAAGCTTTCTTT	CASRHPDRKNTEAFF
TRBV6-5	TRBJ1-3	few	NA	TGTGCCAGCAGTCAAAATTACGGGGGAGGAAACACCATATATTTT	CASSQNYGGGNTIYF
TRBV5-4	TRBJ1-1	NA	TRBD1	TGTGCCAGCAGCCAAGACCGGGGACAGGGAAAAAAAGCTTTCTTT	CASSQDRGQGKKAFF
TRBV12-5	TRBJ2-5	NA	TRBD1	TGTGCTAGTGGTCCGCTTTTGAGGGGGCTTCAAGAGACCCAGTACTTC	CASGPLLRGLQETQYF
TRBV4-2	TRBJ1-2	NA	TRBD1	TGTGCCAGCAGCCAAGATAGGGAGAGGGGGCGCAGCTATGGCTACACCTTC	CASSQDRERGRSYGYTF
TRBV7-9	TRBJ2-7	few	TRBD2	TGTGCCAGCAGCTTAGCTCCTAGCGGGGGGCTCGAGCAGTACTTC	CASSLAPSGGLEQYF
TRBV13	TRBJ2-3	few	NA	TGTGCCAGCAGCACGCGGACTATCTACTCAGATACGCAGTATTTT	CASSTRTIYSDTQYF
TRBV4-1	TRBJ2-3	NA	TRBD1	TGCGCCAGCAGCCAAGGTCGGACAGGAGGACCCACAGATACGCAGTATTTT	CASSQGRTGGPTDTQYF
TRBV19	TRBJ2-1	NA	NA	TGTGCCAGTAATCTAGGAGGGGCCAATGAGCAGTTCTTC	CASNLGGANEQFF
TRBV5-1	TRBJ2-7	few	TRBD2	TGCGCCAGCAGCTTGCTGATAGCGGGTTCCTACGAGCAGTACTTC	CASSLLIAGSYEQYF
TRBV6-6	TRBJ2-5	NA	TRBD2	TGTGCCAGCAGTCCCGGGGGCACGGGGGGGCAGGAGACCCAGTACTTC	CASSPGGTGGQETQYF
TRBV5-1	TRBJ2-5	NA	TRBD2	TGCGCCAGCAGCTTGACGAGTTTTGGGCTAGCGGGGGGGATCCAAGAGACCCAGTACTTC	CASSLTSFGLAGGIQETQYF
TRBV24-1	TRBJ2-1	NA	TRBD2	TGTGCCACCAGTGTAGCGGGACTTCGAGGCAATGAGCAGTTCTTC	CATSVAGLRGNEQFF
TRBV15	TRBJ1-4	NA	NA	TGTGCCACCAGCAGAGGGGTTACATTCAGGGAAAAACTGTTTTTT	CATSRGVTFREKLFF
TRBV5-4	TRBJ2-7	NA	NA	TGTGCCAGCAGCCGCGATATTCGCTCCGAGCAGTACTTC	CASSRDIRSEQYF
TRBV7-3	TRBJ2-2	NA	NA	TGTGCCAGCAGCTTATCCTCCACCGGGGAGCTGTTTTTT	CASSLSSTGELFF
TRBV6-6	TRBJ1-3	NA	TRBD1	TGTGCCAGCAGTTACTCACCGGGACAGGGAAACACCATATATTTT	CASSYSPGQGNTIYF
TRBV7-9	TRBJ1-3	NA	NA	TGTGCCAGCAGCCGCGGGCCGGTCTCTGGAAACACCATATATTTT	CASSRGPVSGNTIYF
TRBV15	TRBJ2-5	NA	TRBD2	TGTGCCACCAGCAGACGTCGGCTAGCGGGGGGCCTCCAAGAGACCCAGTACTTC	CATSRRRLAGGLQETQYF
TRBV12-3/TRBV12-4	TRBJ2-3	NA	TRBD2	TGTGCCAGCACCCAGCGGGGGGGGGCTACGCAGTATTTT	CASTQRGGATQYF
TRBV27	TRBJ2-7	NA	NA	TGTGCCAGCAGTTTATCGGGGGCGGCCTACGAGCAGTACTTC	CASSLSGAAYEQYF
TRBV2	TRBJ1-3	few	TRBD1	TGTGCCAGCAGTGCGGGGACAGGGCCAGGAAACACCATATATTTT	CASSAGTGPGNTIYF
TRBV7-9	TRBJ1-1	once	NA	TGTGCCAGCAGCTTAGGAGCAGGGAACACTGAAGCTTTCTTT	CASSLGAGNTEAFF
TRBV4-1	TRBJ2-5	NA	TRBD1	TGCGCCAGCAGCCAAGTAACAGGGGGCAAGGTGACCCAGTACTTC	CASSQVTGGKVTQYF
TRBV10-3	TRBJ1-2	NA	TRBD1	TGTGCCATCAGTGGAGGAACAGGGGTTTTCTATGGCTACACCTTC	CAISGGTGVFYGYTF
TRBV7-2	TRBJ2-5	NA	TRBD2	TGTGCCAGCAGCACAACCCGGGGGGGCGAGACCCAGTACTTC	CASSTTRGGETQYF
TRBV18	TRBJ1-3	NA	TRBD1	TGTGCCAGCTCACCACCGGGGACAGGGATTGGAAACACCATATATTTT	CASSPPGTGIGNTIYF
TRBV7-9	TRBJ2-1	NA	TRBD1	TGTGCCAGCAGCTTCGACAGGGCTAGCTCCTACAATGAGCAGTTCTTC	CASSFDRASSYNEQFF
TRBV12-5	TRBJ2-3	NA	NA	TGTGCTAGTGGTTTGGAAATAGCAGATACGCAGTATTTT	CASGLEIADTQYF
TRBV2	TRBJ2-7	NA	NA	TGTGCCAGCAGTCCGTCGGGGAGAGAGCAGTACTTC	CASSPSGREQYF
TRBV9	TRBJ2-7	NA	NA	TGTGCCAGCAGCCCCCGAACAGGACCCTACGAGCAGTACTTC	CASSPRTGPYEQYF